This T cell receptor (beta chain) was documented in a study of blood T cell repertoires in COVID-19. Study overall: Samples representing acute and convalescent COVID-19 were sourced from the United States, Italy and Spain. PBMCs, B-cell-depleted T cells, or T cells provided the cDNA or gDNA that made up the material.

Authors' processing steps: It was from reference gene primer amplification that nucleated cell counts were estimated. Some clones are missing from TCRdb's copy, which holds only in-frame ones; the method was immunoSEQ multiplex PCR. V and J calls and clone size are those listed in that table; D and trimming were worked out from the DNA. The sample has tens of thousands of clones, about 80% seen once; the top ten hold approximately 25%. The V segment lost 1 base and the J segment 6 bases; nucleotides outside the gene matches: 3. The V gene's germline CDR1 is MNHEY and CDR2 SMNVEV (reference sequence). The length of the CDR3 is 15 residues.

This sequence joins TRBV27 and TRBJ1-4; 9 nucleotides match TRBD1. The sample taken for sequencing was peripheral blood. The source is a man in his fifties or sixties with active or convalescent COVID-19. CDR3 in amino acids: CASSLWTGEDEKLFF. CDR3 in DNA: TGTGCCAGCAGTTTATGGACAGGGGAGGATGAAAAACTGTTTTTT.